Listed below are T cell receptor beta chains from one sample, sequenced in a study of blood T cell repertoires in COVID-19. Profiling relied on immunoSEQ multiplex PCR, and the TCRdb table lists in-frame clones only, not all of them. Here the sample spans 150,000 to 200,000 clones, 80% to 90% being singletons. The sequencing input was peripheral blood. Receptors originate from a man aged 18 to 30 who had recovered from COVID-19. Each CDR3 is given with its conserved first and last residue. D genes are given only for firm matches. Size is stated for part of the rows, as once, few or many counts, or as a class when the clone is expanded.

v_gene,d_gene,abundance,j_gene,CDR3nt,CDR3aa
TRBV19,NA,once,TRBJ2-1,TGTGCCAGTAGTATGCCCCCGGGTCGAGCCGGTGAGCAGTTCTTC,CASSMPPGRAGEQFF
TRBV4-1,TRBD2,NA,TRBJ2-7,TGCGCCAGCAGCCACTCCGGACTAGCGTATGCCTACGAGCAGTACTTC,CASSHSGLAYAYEQYF
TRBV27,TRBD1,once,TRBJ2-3,TGTGCCAGCAGCGTGACAGGGGGCAGTTGGACAGATACGCAGTATTTT,CASSVTGGSWTDTQYF
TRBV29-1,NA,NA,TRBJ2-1,TGCAGCGTTCAGGACTTGGGTGAGCAGTTCTTC,CSVQDLGEQFF
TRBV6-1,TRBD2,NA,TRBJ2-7,TGTGCCAGCAGTGAAAGGGGCGGGAGGGCAGCCTACGAGCAGTACTTC,CASSERGGRAAYEQYF
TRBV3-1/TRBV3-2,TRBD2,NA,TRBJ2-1,TGTGCCAGCAGCCAGGGTCTAGCGGGAGAGACCCGGCAGTTCTTC,CASSQGLAGETRQFF
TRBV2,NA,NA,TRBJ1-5,TGTGCCAGCAGGGGCAGGGTTTGGGGCAATCAGCCCCAGCATTTT,CASRGRVWGNQPQHF
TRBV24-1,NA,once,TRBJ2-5,TGTGCCACCAGTGAGGGCGCGGGGCGAGAACAAGAGACCCAGTACTTC,CATSEGAGREQETQYF
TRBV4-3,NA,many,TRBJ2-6,TGCGCCAGCAGCCAAGAAAGTGCGGGTGGGGCCAACGTCCTGACTTTC,CASSQESAGGANVLTF
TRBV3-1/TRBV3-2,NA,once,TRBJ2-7,TGTGCCAGCAGCCAAGCCGGCTACGAGCAGTACTTC,CASSQAGYEQYF
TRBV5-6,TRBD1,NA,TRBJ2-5,TGTGCCAGCAGCTTAGACCGGGACAGCCGACAAGAGACCCAGTACTTC,CASSLDRDSRQETQYF